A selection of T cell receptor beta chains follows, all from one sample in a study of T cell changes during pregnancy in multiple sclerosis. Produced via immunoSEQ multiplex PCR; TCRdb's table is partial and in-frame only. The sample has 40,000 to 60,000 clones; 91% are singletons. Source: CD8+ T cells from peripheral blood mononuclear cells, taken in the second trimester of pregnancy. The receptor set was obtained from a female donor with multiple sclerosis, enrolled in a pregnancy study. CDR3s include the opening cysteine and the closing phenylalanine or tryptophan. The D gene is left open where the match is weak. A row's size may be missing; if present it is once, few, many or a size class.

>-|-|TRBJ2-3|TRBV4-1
CASSQGAGGDTQYF
TGCGCCAGCAGCCAAGGTGCAGGAGGGGATACGCAGTATTTT
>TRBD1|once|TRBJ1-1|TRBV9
CASSVEGDRVSEAFF
TGTGCCAGCAGCGTAGAAGGGGACAGGGTCTCTGAAGCTTTCTTT
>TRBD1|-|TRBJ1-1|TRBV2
CASSVSGTGSPSNTEAFF
TGTGCCAGCAGTGTAAGTGGGACAGGGTCTCCCTCAAACACTGAAGCTTTCTTT
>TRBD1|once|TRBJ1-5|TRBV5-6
CASSLFWDSSNQPQHF
TGTGCCAGCAGCTTGTTTTGGGACAGTAGCAATCAGCCCCAGCATTTT
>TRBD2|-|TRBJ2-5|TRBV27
CASSPSGGIQETQYF
TGTGCCAGCAGTCCTAGCGGGGGGATACAAGAGACCCAGTACTTC
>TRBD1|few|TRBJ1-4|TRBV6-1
CASSGGTGFEKLFF
TGTGCCAGCAGTGGGGGGACAGGGTTTGAAAAACTGTTTTTT
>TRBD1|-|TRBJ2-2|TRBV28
CASSQRDSANTGELFF
TGTGCCAGCAGTCAAAGGGACAGCGCGAACACCGGGGAGCTGTTTTTT
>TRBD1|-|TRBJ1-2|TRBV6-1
CASSEVGGQGWGYTF
TGTGCCAGCAGTGAAGTCGGGGGACAGGGCTGGGGCTACACCTTC
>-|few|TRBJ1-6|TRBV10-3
CAISEGRGTYNSPLHF
TGTGCCATCAGTGAGGGCAGGGGAACCTATAATTCACCCCTCCACTTT
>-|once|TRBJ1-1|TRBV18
CASSPPEGTEAFF
TGTGCCAGCTCACCACCGGAGGGCACTGAAGCTTTCTTT
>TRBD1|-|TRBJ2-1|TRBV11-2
CASSLAGTGVNEQFF
TGTGCCAGCAGCTTGGCCGGGACAGGGGTCAATGAGCAGTTCTTC
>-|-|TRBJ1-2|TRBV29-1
CSVVAGSFYGYTF
TGCAGCGTTGTGGCAGGATCTTTCTATGGCTACACCTTC
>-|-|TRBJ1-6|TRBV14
CASSHGRGSPYNSPLHF
TGTGCCAGCAGCCATGGCAGGGGTAGCCCCTATAATTCACCCCTCCACTTT
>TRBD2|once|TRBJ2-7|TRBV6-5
CASSYPTTSGSYEQYF
TGTGCCAGCAGTTATCCCACGACTAGCGGTTCCTACGAGCAGTACTTC
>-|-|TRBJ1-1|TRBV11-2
CASSSQGWETEAFF
TGTGCCAGCAGCTCACAGGGTTGGGAAACTGAAGCTTTCTTT
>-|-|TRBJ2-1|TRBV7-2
CASSLAQWEGRGLNNEQFF
TGTGCCAGCAGCTTAGCCCAGTGGGAGGGCAGGGGGCTGAACAATGAGCAGTTCTTC
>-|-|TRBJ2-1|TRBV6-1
CASSEAPYNEQFF
TGTGCCAGCAGTGAAGCTCCGTACAATGAGCAGTTCTTC
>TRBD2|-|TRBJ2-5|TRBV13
CASSSGLAGETQYF
TGTGCCAGCAGCTCGGGACTAGCGGGAGAGACCCAGTACTTC
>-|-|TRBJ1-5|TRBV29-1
CSVVSASNQPQHF
TGCAGCGTTGTGAGTGCCAGCAATCAGCCCCAGCATTTT
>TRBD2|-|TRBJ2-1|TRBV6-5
CASSYRLAGDGEQFF
TGTGCCAGCAGTTACAGACTAGCGGGGGATGGTGAGCAGTTCTTC
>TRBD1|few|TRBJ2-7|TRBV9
CASSLTGGSDEQYF
TGTGCCAGCTCCCTAACAGGGGGTTCAGACGAGCAGTACTTC
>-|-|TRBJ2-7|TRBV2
CASRRTASSYEQYF
TGTGCCAGCAGAAGAACCGCGAGCTCCTACGAGCAGTACTTC
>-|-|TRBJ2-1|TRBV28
CASRSPGVDEQFF
TGTGCCAGCAGATCCCCCGGGGTGGATGAGCAGTTCTTC
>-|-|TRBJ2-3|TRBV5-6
CASSLDAGSTDTQYF
TGTGCCAGCAGCCTGGACGCGGGAAGCACAGATACGCAGTATTTT
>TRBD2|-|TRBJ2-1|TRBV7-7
CASSLGLAGFNEQFF
TGTGCTAGCAGCTTAGGACTAGCGGGATTTAATGAGCAGTTCTTC
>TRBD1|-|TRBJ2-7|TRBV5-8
CASSLRDRALHEQYF
TGTGCCAGCAGCCTCCGGGACAGGGCTCTGCACGAGCAGTACTTC
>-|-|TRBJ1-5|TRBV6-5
CASRGHGQPQHF
TGTGCCAGCAGGGGGCATGGTCAGCCCCAGCATTTT
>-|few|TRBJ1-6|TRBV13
CASSFRGVNSPLHF
TGTGCCAGCAGCTTTCGCGGGGTTAATTCACCCCTCCACTTT
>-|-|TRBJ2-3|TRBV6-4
CASSDSGGAESTDTQYF
TGTGCCAGCAGTGACTCGGGGGGAGCGGAGAGCACAGATACGCAGTATTTT
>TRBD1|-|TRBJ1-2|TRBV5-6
CASSQEGQGTYGYTF
TGTGCCAGCAGCCAAGAAGGACAGGGAACCTATGGCTACACCTTC
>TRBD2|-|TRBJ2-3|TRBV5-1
CASRIAGGSTDTQYF
TGCGCCAGCAGAATAGCGGGGGGCTCCACAGATACGCAGTATTTT
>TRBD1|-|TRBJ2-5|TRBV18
CASSPWTGDLYF
TGTGCCAGCTCACCTTGGACAGGGGACTTGTACTTC
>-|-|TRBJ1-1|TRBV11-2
CASSLGRGGDTEAFF
TGTGCCAGCAGCTTAGGTCGGGGGGGTGATACTGAAGCTTTCTTT
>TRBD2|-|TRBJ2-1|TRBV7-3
CASSLLAGTYNEQFF
TGTGCCAGCAGCTTACTAGCGGGTACCTACAATGAGCAGTTCTTC
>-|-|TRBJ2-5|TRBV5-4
CASSSSSGQYF
TGTGCCAGCAGCTCCTCCTCGGGCCAGTACTTC
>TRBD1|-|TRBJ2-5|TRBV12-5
CASGLADGTAQETQYF
TGTGCTAGTGGTTTGGCCGACGGGACAGCACAAGAGACCCAGTACTTC
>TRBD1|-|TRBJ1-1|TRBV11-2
CASSLFTGTGMNTEAFF
TGTGCCAGCAGCTTATTTACCGGGACAGGGATGAACACTGAAGCTTTCTTT
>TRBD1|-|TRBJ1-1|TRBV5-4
CASSYRGLGTEAFF
TGTGCCAGCAGCTACAGGGGGCTTGGCACTGAAGCTTTCTTT
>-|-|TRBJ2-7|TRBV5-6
CASSVAPGSSYEQYF
TGTGCCAGCAGCGTGGCCCCGGGTAGCTCCTACGAGCAGTACTTC
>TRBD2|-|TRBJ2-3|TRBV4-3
CASSQDSGGTTDTQYF
TGCGCCAGCAGCCAAGATAGCGGGGGGACCACGGATACGCAGTATTTT
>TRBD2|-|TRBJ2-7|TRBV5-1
CASSLALAGDDEQYF
TGCGCCAGCAGCTTGGCACTAGCGGGGGACGACGAGCAGTACTTC
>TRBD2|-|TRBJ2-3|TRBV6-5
CASSYSPSGTTDTQYF
TGTGCCAGCAGTTACTCGCCTAGCGGAACCACAGATACGCAGTATTTT